This T cell receptor (beta chain) is from a study of chemoradiotherapy in HPV16-positive cancers. Remarks on this clone: No antigen is known for it.

Study results and limitations: The functional HPV-specific definition rests on just a couple of HPV16-positive patients. During treatment, candidate HPV-specific clones and E7-related motifs expanded in tumor.

Generated by immunoSEQ multiplex PCR, the TCRdb table keeps only in-frame clones and is missing some. The sample consists of tens of thousands of clones, 85% to 90% of them appearing once. CDR1 and CDR2 from the germline V gene are WNHNN and SYGVQD (reference sequence). CDR3 length: 12 residues. Trimming removed 6 bases at V and 0 bases at J, with 4 bases between. V usage is TRBV10-1 and J usage is TRBJ2-3; D gene uncertain. The receptor was derived from a human donor with HPV-associated anogenital cancer. The source material was blood, sampled from a patient who underwent chemoradiotherapy. CDR3: CASSYSTDTQYF. CDR3 coding DNA: TGCGCCAGCAGCTATAGCACAGATACGCAGTATTTT.